The entry below describes one T cell receptor (beta chain). Antigen specificity is unknown. The data are from a study of long-term antiretroviral therapy in people with HIV. CDR1 and CDR2 (germline): SGDLS, YYNGEE. Trimming cost V 0 bases and J 6 bases, with 13 bases left between them. This CDR3 has 15 amino acids. Study findings and constraints: Clones expanded before ART dominated the repertoire at all time points. ART adherence, viral resistance and therapy changes were undocumented.

Researchers ran immunoSEQ v3.0 at survey level. Per-sample sequencing targets were roughly 35,000-55,000 T-cell genomes. Sequencing used immunoSEQ multiplex PCR; TCRdb keeps in-frame clones, though not all of them. The sample yields 40,000 or so clones, around 83% seen once. The receptor was derived from a young man with HIV. The chain carries TRBV9 and TRBJ1-3, with D possibly TRBD1 on 5 matching bases. The material was unsorted PBMCs, obtained 1 year after starting antiretroviral therapy. CDR3 DNA sequence: TGTGCCAGCAGCGTAGGACCGGGACTTGAAAACACCATATATTTT. Its protein is CASSVGPGLENTIYF. Full variable domain (remainder filled in from reference TRBV9 and TRBJ1-3): DSGVTQTPKHLITATGQRVTLRCSPRSGDLSVYWYQQSLDQGLQFLIQYYNGEERAKGNILERFSAQQFPDLHSELNLSSLELGDSALYFCASSVGPGLENTIYFGEGSWLTVV.